This T cell receptor (delta chain) was recovered during a study of Vδ1+ human thymocytes. Study-wide results and caveats: Bulk repertoire data may be misinterpreted because of unexpected Vdelta2 sequences. In the thymus, TRG and TRD repertoires looked highly polyclonal with Gaussian CDR3 lengths.

The template was reverse-transcribed extracted RNA. The CDR3 regions were amplified by multiplex PCR from V-gene primers to a constant-region primer. TCRdb reprocessed the multiplex PCR reads through CATT. The profile covers tens of thousands of delta-chain clones, with 15% to 20% appearing a single time and under 0.55% taken by the ten largest. The germline CDR1 and CDR2 sequences are TSWWSYY and QGS. CDR3 length: 19 residues. V lost 2 bases and J lost 4; bases outside the gene matches: 19. This clone has more than one count but fewer than ten. The antigen is not known. The sample was Vdelta1+ gamma-delta thymocytes from the thymus. Noted subset: FACS-sorted CD3+ TCRalphabeta- TCRVdelta1+ TCRVdelta2- thymocytes. The gene calls are TRDV1 and TRDJ1, with 7 positions matching TRDD3. The receptor was derived from a boy in the first two years of life who had congenital heart surgery. This CDR3 reads CALGENSLLGTPGGDKLIF. The CDR3 coding sequence is TGTGCTCTTGGGGAAAATTCTCTACTGGGGACACCGGGGGGCGATAAACTCATCTTT.